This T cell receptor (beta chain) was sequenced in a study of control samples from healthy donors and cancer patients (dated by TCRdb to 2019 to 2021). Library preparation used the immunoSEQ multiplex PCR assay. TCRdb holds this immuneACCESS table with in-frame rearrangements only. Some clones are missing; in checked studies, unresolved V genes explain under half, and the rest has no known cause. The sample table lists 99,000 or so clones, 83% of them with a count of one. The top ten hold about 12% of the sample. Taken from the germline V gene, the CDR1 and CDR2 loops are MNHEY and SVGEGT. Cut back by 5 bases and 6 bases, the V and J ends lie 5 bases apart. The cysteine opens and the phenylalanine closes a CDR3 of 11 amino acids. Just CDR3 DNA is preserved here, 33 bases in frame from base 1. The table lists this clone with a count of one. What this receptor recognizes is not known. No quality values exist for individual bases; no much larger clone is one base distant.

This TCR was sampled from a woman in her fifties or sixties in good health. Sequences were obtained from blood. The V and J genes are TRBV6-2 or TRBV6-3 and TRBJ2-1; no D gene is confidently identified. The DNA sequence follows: TGTGCCAGCAGTATGGGCAATGAGCAGTTCTTC. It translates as CASSMGNEQFF.